This TCR beta chain was obtained from a study of blood T cell repertoires in COVID-19. Study background: In each case, the material was cDNA or gDNA derived from T cells, B-cell-depleted T cells, or PBMCs.

Authors' processing steps: Amplifying reference gene primers gave estimates of nucleated cell counts. Assay: immunoSEQ multiplex PCR; the TCRdb copy retains only in-frame clones and omits some. V, J and clone size derive from that table, while D and trimming were established from the DNA sequence. The sample yields approximately 140,000 clones, around 79% seen once. Germline V gives CDR1 MDHEN, CDR2 SYDVKM. The V end lost 4 bases, the J end lost 1 base, and 16 bases lay between the germline ends. There are 16 residues in the CDR3. The clonotype comes from a man in his fifties or sixties with acute or convalescent COVID-19. This chain connects TRBV28 to TRBJ1-1; weak D call: TRBD1 (6 bases). Input material: peripheral blood. The DNA for the CDR3 is TGTGCCAGCAGTTCCCCCGGCGGCAGGGGGAACACTGAAGCTTTCTTT. It specifies CASSSPGGRGNTEAFF.